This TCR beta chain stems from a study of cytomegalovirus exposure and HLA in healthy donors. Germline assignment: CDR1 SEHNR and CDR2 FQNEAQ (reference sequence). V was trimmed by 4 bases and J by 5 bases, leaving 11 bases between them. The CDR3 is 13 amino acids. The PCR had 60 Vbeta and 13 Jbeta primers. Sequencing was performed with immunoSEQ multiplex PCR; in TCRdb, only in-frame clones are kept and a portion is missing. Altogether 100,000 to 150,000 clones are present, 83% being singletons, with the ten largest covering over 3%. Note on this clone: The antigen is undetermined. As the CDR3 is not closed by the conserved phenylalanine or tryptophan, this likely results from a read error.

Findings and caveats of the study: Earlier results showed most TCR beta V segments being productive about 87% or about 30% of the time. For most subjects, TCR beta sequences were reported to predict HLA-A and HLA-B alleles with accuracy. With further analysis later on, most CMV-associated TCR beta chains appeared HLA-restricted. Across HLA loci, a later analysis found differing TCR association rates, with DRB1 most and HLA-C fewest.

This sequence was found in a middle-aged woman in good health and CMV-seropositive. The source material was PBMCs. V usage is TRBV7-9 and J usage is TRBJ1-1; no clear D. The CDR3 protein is CASSSNWRTEAFL. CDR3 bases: TGTGCCAGCAGCTCGAACTGGCGGACTGAAGCTTTCCTT.